This T cell receptor (beta chain) was observed in a study of blood T cell repertoires in COVID-19. Turning to the study itself: PBMCs, B-cell-depleted T cells, or T cells provided the cDNA or gDNA that made up the material.

CDR3 length: 14 amino acids. The ends were cut back, 4 bases at V and 3 bases at J, with 15 bases in the middle. The V gene's germline CDR1 is SQVTM and CDR2 ANQGSEA. Assay used: immunoSEQ multiplex PCR; TCRdb lists only in-frame clones, some missing. The top ten clones hold roughly 9% of a sample with 150,000 to 200,000 clones, about nine tenths of them seen once. What the recovered Cohort 3 donors had was two negative PCRs, clearance, or symptom resolution. Sequencing was carried out using PBMCs or T cells enriched from blood (not recorded which). The TCR comes from a woman aged 18-29 years who had recovered from COVID-19. The J gene is TRBJ1-1, the V gene TRBV29-1, with D tentatively TRBD1 (5 bases). CDR3 sequence: CSVVPRGGDTEAFF. CDR3 nucleotides: TGCAGCGTTGTTCCCCGGGGGGGTGACACTGAAGCTTTCTTT.